A single T cell receptor (beta chain) is shown here with its context. These data come from a study of blood T cell repertoires in COVID-19. Whole-study context: Collection of acute and convalescent COVID-19 samples took place in the United States, Italy and Spain.

V lost 4 bases to trimming and J lost 3 bases; unmatched junction nucleotides: 10. Germline lookup yields CDR1 SGHTA and CDR2 FQGNSA. This CDR3 region has 16 residues. Source study methods: Quantification of nucleated cells was approximated via reference gene primer amplification. Sequenced by immunoSEQ multiplex PCR; TCRdb stores in-frame clones only, minus some. V and J calls and clone size follow that table, whereas D and trimming were derived from the DNA. The data hold 60,000 to 85,000 clones, with approximately 74% observed a single time. The chain employs TRBV7-2 and TRBJ2-3; TRBD2 matches at 7 bases. Material for sequencing was peripheral blood. This sequence was found in a human donor with acute or convalescent COVID-19. The donor label of this sample is uncertain. The CDR3 DNA follows: TGTGCCAGCAGCTCCCTTACAAGCGGGGCGACAGATACGCAGTATTTT. Its translation: CASSSLTSGATDTQYF.